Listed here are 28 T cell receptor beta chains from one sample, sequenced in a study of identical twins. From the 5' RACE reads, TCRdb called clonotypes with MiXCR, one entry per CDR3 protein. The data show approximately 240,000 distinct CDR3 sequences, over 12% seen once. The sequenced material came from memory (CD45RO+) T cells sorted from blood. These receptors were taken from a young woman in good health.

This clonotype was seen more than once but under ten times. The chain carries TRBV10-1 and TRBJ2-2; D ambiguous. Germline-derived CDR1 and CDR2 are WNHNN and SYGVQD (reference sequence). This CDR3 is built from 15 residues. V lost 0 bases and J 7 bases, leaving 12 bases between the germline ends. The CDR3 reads CASSESRGKGGELFF. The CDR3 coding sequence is TGCGCCAGCAGTGAGTCGCGTGGCAAAGGCGGGGAGCTGTTTTTT.

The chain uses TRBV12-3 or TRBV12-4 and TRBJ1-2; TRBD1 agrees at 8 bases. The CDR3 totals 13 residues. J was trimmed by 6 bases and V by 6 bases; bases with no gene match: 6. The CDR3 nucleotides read TGTGCCAGCAGGGGGGACAGGTGGGATGGCTACACCTTC. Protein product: CASRGDRWDGYTF.

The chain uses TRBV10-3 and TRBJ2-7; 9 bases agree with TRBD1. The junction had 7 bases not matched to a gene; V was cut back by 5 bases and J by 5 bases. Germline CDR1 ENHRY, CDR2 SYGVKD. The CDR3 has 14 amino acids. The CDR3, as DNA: TGTGCCATCAGTTACGGGACAGGGATCCACGAGCAGTACTTC. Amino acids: CAISYGTGIHEQYF.

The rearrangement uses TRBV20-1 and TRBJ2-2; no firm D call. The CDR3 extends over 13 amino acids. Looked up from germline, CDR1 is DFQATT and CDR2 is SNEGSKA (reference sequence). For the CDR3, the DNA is TGCAGCGCTGGGTCGACGAACACCGGGGAGCTGTTTTTT. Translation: CSAGSTNTGELFF.

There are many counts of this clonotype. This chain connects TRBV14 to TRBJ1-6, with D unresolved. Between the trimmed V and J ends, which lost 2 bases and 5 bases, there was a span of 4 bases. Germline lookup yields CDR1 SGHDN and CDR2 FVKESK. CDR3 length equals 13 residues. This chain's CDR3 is CASSQLDNSPLHF. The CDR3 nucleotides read TGTGCCAGCAGCCAACTAGATAATTCACCCCTCCACTTT. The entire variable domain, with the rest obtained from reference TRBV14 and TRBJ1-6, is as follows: EAGVTQFPSHSVIEKGQTVTLRCDPISGHDNLYWYRRVMGKEIKFLLHFVKESKQDESGMPNNRFLAERTGGTYSTLKVQPAELEDSGVYFCASSQLDNSPLHFGNGTRLTVT.

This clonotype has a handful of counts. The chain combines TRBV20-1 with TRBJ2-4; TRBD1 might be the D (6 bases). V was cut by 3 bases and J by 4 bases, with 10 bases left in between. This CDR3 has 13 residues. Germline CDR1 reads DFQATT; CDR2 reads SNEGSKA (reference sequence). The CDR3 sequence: CSASDRNKNIQYF. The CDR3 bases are TGCAGTGCTAGCGACAGGAATAAAAACATTCAGTACTTC.

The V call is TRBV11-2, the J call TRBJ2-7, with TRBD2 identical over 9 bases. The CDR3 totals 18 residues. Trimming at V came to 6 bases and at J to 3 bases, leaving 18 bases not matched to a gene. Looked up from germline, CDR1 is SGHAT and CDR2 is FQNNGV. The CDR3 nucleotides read TGTGCCAGCAGATTACAGAATCTAGGGCGGGAGGGCGACTACGAGCAGTACTTC. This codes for CASRLQNLGREGDYEQYF.

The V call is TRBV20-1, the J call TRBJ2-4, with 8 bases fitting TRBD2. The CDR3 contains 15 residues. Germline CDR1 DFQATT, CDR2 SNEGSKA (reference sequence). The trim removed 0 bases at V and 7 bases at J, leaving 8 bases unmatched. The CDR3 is CSARDGGVGGNIQYF. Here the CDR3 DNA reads TGCAGTGCTAGAGACGGGGGGGTAGGTGGTAACATTCAGTACTTC.

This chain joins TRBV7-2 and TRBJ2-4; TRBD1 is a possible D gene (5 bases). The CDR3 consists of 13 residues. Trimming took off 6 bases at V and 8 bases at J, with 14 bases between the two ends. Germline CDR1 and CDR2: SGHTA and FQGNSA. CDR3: CASSLQGADIQYF. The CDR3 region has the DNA TGTGCCAGCAGTCTTCAGGGTGCAGACATTCAGTACTTC.

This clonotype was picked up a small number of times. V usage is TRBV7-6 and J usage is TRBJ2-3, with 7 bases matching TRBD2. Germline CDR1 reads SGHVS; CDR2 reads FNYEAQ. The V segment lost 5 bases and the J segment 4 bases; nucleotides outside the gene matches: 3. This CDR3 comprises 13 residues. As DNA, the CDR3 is TGTGCCAGCAGCCCTCGGGGGGCAGATACGCAGTATTTT. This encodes CASSPRGADTQYF.

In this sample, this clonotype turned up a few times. The CDR3 nucleotides are TGTGCCACCATTGGATCCTACAATGAGCAGTTCTTC. It codes for CATIGSYNEQFF. This chain connects TRBV15 to TRBJ2-1; D gene unclear. This CDR3 comprises 12 residues. Germline CDR1 LNHNV, CDR2 YYDKDF (reference sequence). Deletions cut 7 bases from V and 1 base from J, with 5 bases between.

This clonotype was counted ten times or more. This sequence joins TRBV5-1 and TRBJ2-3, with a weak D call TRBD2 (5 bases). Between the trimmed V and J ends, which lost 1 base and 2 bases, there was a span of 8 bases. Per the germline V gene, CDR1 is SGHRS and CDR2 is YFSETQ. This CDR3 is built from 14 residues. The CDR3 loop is CASSLSRDTDTQYF. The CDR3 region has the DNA TGCGCCAGCAGCTTGTCGAGGGACACAGATACGCAGTATTTT. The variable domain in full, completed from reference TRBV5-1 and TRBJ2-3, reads KAGVTQTPRYLIKTRGQQVTLSCSPISGHRSVSWYQQTPGQGLQFLFEYFSETQRNKGNFPGRFSGRQFSNSRSEMNVSTLELGDSALYLCASSLSRDTDTQYFGPGTRLTVL.

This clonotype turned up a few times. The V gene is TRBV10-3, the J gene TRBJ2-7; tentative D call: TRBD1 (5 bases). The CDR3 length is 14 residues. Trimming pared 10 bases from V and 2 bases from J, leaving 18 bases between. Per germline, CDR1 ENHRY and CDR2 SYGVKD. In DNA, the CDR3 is TGTGCCACCGAAGCAACACAGGAGACCTACGAGCAGTACTTC. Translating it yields CATEATQETYEQYF.

This chain's CDR3 is CSAVRVGETQYF. The CDR3 DNA is TGCAGCGCGGTCCGAGTGGGGGAGACCCAGTACTTC. This chain connects TRBV29-1 to TRBJ2-5; D remains ambiguous. Germline CDR1 is SQVTM and CDR2 is ANQGSEA. The CDR3 totals 12 residues. Trimming pared 7 bases from V and 5 bases from J, leaving 14 bases between.

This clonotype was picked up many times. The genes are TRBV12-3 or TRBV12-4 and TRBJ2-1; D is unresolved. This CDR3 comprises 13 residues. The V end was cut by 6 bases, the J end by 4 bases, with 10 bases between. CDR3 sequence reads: CASRSNGYNEQFF. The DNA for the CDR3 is TGTGCCAGCAGGTCAAACGGGTACAATGAGCAGTTCTTC.

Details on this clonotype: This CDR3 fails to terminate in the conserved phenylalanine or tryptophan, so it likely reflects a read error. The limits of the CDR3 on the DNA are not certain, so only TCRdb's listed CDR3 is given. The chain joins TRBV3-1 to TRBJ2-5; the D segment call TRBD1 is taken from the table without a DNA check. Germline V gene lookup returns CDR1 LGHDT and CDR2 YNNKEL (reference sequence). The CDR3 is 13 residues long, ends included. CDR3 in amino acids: CASSQTKARDRGH.

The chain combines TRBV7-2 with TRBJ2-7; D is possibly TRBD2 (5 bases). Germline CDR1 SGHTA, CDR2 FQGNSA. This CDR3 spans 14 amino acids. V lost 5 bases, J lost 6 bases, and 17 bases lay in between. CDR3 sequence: CASSPEGREGEQYF. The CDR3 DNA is TGTGCCAGCAGCCCCGAGGGCCGTGAGGGCGAGCAGTACTTC.

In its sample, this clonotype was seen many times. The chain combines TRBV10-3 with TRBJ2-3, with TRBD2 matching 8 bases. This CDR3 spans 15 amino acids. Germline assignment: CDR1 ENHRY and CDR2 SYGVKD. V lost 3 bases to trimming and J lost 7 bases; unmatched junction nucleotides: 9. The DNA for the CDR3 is TGTGCCATCAGTGACCCTCGAGCGGGGGCATATACGCAGTATTTT. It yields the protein CAISDPRAGAYTQYF.

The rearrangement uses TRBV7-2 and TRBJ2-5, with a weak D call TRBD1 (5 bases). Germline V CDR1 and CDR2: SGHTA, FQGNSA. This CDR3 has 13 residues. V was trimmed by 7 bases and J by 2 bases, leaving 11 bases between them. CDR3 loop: CASTHDRQETQYF. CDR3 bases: TGTGCCAGCACCCACGACAGACAAGAGACCCAGTACTTC.

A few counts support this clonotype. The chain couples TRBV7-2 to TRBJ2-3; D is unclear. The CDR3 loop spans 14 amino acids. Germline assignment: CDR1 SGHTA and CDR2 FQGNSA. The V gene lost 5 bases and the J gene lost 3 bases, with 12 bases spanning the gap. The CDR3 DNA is TGTGCCAGCAGCAAGAGGCCTGGGACAGATACGCAGTATTTT. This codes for CASSKRPGTDTQYF.

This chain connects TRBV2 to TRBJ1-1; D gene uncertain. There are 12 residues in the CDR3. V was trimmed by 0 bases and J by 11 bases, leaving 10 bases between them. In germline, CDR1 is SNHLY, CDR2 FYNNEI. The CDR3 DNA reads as TGTGCCAGCAGTGAAGCGCTCGTGGTGGCTTTCTTT. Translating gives CASSEALVVAFF.

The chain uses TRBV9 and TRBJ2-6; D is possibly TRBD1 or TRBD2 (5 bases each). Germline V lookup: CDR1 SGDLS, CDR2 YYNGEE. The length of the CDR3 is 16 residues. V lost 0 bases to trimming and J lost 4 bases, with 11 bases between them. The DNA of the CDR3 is TGTGCCAGCAGCGTAGTGGGGGTGACCGGGGCCAACGTCCTGACTTTC. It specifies CASSVVGVTGANVLTF.

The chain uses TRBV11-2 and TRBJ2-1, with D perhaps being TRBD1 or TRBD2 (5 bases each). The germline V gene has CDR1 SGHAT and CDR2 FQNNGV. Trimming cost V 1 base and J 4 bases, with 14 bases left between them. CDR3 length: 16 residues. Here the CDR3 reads CASSLGGNRRYNEQFF. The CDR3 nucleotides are TGTGCCAGCAGCTTAGGGGGGAACCGGAGATACAATGAGCAGTTCTTC.

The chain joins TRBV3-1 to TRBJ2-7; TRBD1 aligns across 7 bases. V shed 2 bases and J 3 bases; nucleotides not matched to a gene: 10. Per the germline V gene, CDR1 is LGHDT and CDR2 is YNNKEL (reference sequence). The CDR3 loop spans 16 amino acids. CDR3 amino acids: CASSQLKTGDFYEQYF. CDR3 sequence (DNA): TGTGCCAGCAGCCAATTGAAAACAGGGGATTTCTACGAGCAGTACTTC.

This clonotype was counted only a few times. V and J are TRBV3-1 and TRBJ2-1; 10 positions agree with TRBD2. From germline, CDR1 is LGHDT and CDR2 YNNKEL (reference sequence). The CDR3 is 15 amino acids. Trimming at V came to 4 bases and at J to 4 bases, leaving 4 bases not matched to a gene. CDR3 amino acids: CASSPPAGGYNEQFF. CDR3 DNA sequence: TGTGCCAGCAGCCCCCCAGCGGGGGGGTACAATGAGCAGTTCTTC.

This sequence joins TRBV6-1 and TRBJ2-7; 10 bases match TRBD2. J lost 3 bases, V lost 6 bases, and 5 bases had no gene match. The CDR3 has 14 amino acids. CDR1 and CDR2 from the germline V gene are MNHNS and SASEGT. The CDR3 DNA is TGTGCCAGCAGGTTGGGACTAGCGAGCTACGAGCAGTACTTC. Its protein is CASRLGLASYEQYF.

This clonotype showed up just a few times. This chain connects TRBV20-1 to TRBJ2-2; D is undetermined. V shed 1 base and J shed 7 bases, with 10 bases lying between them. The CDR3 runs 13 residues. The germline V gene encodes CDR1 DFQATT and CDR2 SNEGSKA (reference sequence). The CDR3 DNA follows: TGCAGTGCTAGAGCTTTCCCGGGCGGGGAGCTGTTTTTT. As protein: CSARAFPGGELFF.

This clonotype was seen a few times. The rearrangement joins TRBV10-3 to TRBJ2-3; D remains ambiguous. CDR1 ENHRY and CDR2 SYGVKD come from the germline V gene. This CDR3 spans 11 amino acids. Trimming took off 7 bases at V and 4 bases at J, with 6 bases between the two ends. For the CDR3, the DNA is TGTGCCATCAAGGGTTCAGATACGCAGTATTTT. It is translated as CAIKGSDTQYF.